Listed here is a single TCR beta chain. Its antigen is unidentified. The CDR3 covers 16 residues. In germline, CDR1 is SGHVS, CDR2 FQNEAQ. J gave up 10 bases and V 3 bases, and 9 bases lay outside the gene matches. Clones were read by immunoSEQ multiplex PCR, and TCRdb kept only the in-frame ones, dropping some. The profile shows roughly 15,000 clones, about two thirds of them singletons. The sample comes from a study of tumor-infiltrating lymphocytes in localized non-small cell lung cancer. Study conclusions and caveats: Only some patients had TCR sequencing, depending on available tissue. No T-cell fraction difference was seen between IM1 and IM2 tumors. Different pieces of the same tissue were used for each assay.

The source of this sequence is a human donor with non-small cell lung cancer. The rearrangement links TRBV7-8 to TRBJ2-1; 13 nucleotides agree with TRBD2. The specimen sequenced was uninvolved lung tissue not adjacent to the tumor. Here the CDR3 reads CASSFRRLAGGSEQFF. In DNA form, the CDR3 reads TGTGCCAGCAGCTTTAGGAGACTAGCGGGGGGCTCCGAGCAGTTCTTC.